Each of the 20 T cell receptor beta chains below was sequenced from the same sample in a study of early T cells in non-severe SARS-CoV-2 infection. TCRdb used MiXCR to reprocess the 5' RACE reads, holding one entry per CDR3 protein. The sample gives approximately 28,000 distinct CDR3 sequences, 5.5% to 7.5% of which show up once; approximately 35% is in the top ten. The sample in question was whole blood, obtained at baseline. Receptors were obtained from an adult who was a healthcare worker with PCR-confirmed SARS-CoV-2 infection or an uninfected control (not recorded which).

This clonotype was detected ten times or more. The gene calls are TRBV10-3 and TRBJ2-5, with TRBD2 as a possible D gene (6 bases). The CDR3 loop spans 12 amino acids. Trimming pared 8 bases from V and 5 bases from J, leaving 12 bases between. CDR1 is ENHRY, CDR2 SYGVKD, per germline. Here the CDR3 DNA reads TGTGCCATCCGGAGGGACGGGGAGACCCAGTACTTC. Its protein product is CAIRRDGETQYF.

This clonotype has at least ten counts. The CDR3 region is CASRTGSFGGYTF. CDR3 bases: TGTGCCAGCAGGACCGGTTCTTTTGGTGGCTACACCTTC. This chain connects TRBV28 to TRBJ1-2; D ambiguous. The germline CDR1 and CDR2 sequences are MDHEN and SYDVKM. The CDR3 is 13 residues long. The germline V and J ends were trimmed by 6 bases and 7 bases, with 15 bases remaining between them.

At least ten counts were recorded for this clonotype. The chain has TRBV6-6 and TRBJ2-6; the D gene could be TRBD1 or TRBD2 (6 bases each). The germline V gene encodes CDR1 MNHNY and CDR2 SVGAGI (reference sequence). This CDR3 region has 18 residues. With 0 bases removed from V and 0 bases from J, the gap between germline ends came to 12 bases. CDR3 coding DNA: TGTGCCAGCAGTTACTCGACGGGGGCAAACTCTGGGGCCAACGTCCTGACTTTC. It is translated as CASSYSTGANSGANVLTF.

Comments on this clonotype: Possible read error: a much larger clone is one base away. This chain joins TRBV19 and TRBJ2-2; D not certain. This CDR3 has 13 amino acids. Germline loops: CDR1 LNHDA, CDR2 SQIVND (reference sequence). CDR3 sequence reads: CVASEPNTGELFF. The CDR3 coding sequence is TGTGTCGCCTCGGAGCCGAACACCGGGGAGCTGTTTTTT.

This clonotype was counted a few times. The J gene is TRBJ1-2, the V gene TRBV29-1, with 9 bases fitting TRBD1. The ends lost 4 bases at V and 7 bases at J; junction bases unmatched: 13. Germline CDR1 is SQVTM and CDR2 is ANQGSEA. This CDR3 is 15 amino acids long. The CDR3 loop reads CSVVGQGADYFGYTF. The CDR3 DNA reads TGCAGCGTTGTGGGACAGGGTGCCGACTATTTTGGCTACACCTTC. Drawing the rest from reference TRBV29-1 and TRBJ1-2, the complete variable domain is SAVISQKPSRDICQRGTSLTIQCQVDSQVTMMFWYRQQPGQSLTLIATANQGSEATYESGFVIDKFPISRPNLTFSTLTVSNMSPEDSSIYLCSVVGQGADYFGYTFGSGTRLTVV.

This clonotype was counted many times. This chain joins TRBV6-5 and TRBJ2-3, with D possibly TRBD2 on 7 matching bases. The germline gives CDR1 MNHEY, CDR2 SVGAGI. The CDR3 runs to 13 residues. Trimming took 2 bases from V and 5 from J, leaving 8 bases between them. The CDR3 spells CASSYRGGDTQYF. In DNA form, the CDR3 reads TGTGCCAGCAGTTACAGGGGGGGAGATACGCAGTATTTT.

This clonotype was observed a few times. The gene calls are TRBV4-1 and TRBJ2-5; 7 bases agree with TRBD2. This CDR3 comprises 16 residues. Looked up from germline, CDR1 is MGHRA and CDR2 is YSYEKL. The ends lost 3 bases at V and 2 bases at J; junction bases unmatched: 9. CDR3 coding DNA: TGCGCCAGCAGCCATTCACCCTCTAGCGGACAAGAGACCCAGTACTTC. Translation gives CASSHSPSSGQETQYF.

This clonotype has a count of ten or more. The V gene is TRBV3-1, the J gene TRBJ2-1; D perhaps matches TRBD1 (5 bases). Trimming shortened V by 0 bases and J by 3 bases, and 18 bases separated the two germline ends. From germline, CDR1 is LGHDT and CDR2 YNNKEL (reference sequence). There are 18 residues in the CDR3. The CDR3 bases are TGTGCCAGCAGCCAAGATCTGGGGCCTATCCCCAACTACAATGAGCAGTTCTTC. Translating gives CASSQDLGPIPNYNEQFF.

This clonotype has at least ten counts. The genes are TRBV28 and TRBJ2-7; D not certain. Germline-derived CDR1 and CDR2 are MDHEN and SYDVKM. The CDR3 is made up of 12 amino acids. Trimming pared 7 bases from V and 2 bases from J, leaving 9 bases between. The CDR3 nucleotides are TGTGCCAGCATGATCTCCACCTACGAGCAGTACTTC. Translation: CASMISTYEQYF. The full variable domain, completed using reference TRBV28 and TRBJ2-7, is DVKVTQSSRYLVKRTGEKVFLECVQDMDHENMFWYRQDPGLGLRLIYFSYDVKMKEKGDIPEGYSVSREKKERFSLILESASTNQTSMYLCASMISTYEQYFGPGTRLTVT.

This clonotype was observed many times. The V and J genes are TRBV30 and TRBJ2-1; TRBD2 matches at 8 bases. Germline CDR1 reads GTSNPN; CDR2 reads SVGIG (reference sequence). The CDR3 is 20 residues long. The V and J ends lost 3 bases and 1 base, in that order; junction bases with no gene match: 20. CDR3 DNA sequence: TGTGCCTGGAGCGGGTTCTATCTAAGTACTAGCGGTCAATCCTACAATGAGCAGTTCTTC. Translated, it gives CAWSGFYLSTSGQSYNEQFF.

This clonotype has at least ten counts. The V and J genes are TRBV11-2 and TRBJ2-7; 9 bases agree with TRBD2. V lost 3 bases and J lost 3; bases outside the gene matches: 6. Germline-derived CDR1 and CDR2 are SGHAT and FQNNGV. The CDR3 runs to 15 residues. CDR3 residues: CASSFLAGAGYEQYF. The CDR3 DNA is TGTGCCAGCAGCTTCTTAGCGGGAGCAGGCTACGAGCAGTACTTC.

J is TRBJ2-3 and V is TRBV5-6; 8 positions agree with TRBD1. The germline CDR1 and CDR2 sequences are SGHDT and YYEEEE. The CDR3 is 15 residues long. V shed 6 bases and J 1 base; nucleotides not matched to a gene: 7. CDR3 in amino acids: CASITGGRGTDTQYF. The CDR3 DNA reads TGTGCCAGCATCACAGGGGGTCGGGGCACAGATACGCAGTATTTT.

This clonotype was seen repeatedly, ten times or more. This chain connects TRBV7-9 to TRBJ2-1, with TRBD2 matching over 8 bases. Germline V gene sequence: CDR1 SEHNR, CDR2 FQNEAQ (reference sequence). CDR3 length: 14 residues. V shed 8 bases and J 6 bases; nucleotides not matched to a gene: 9. CDR3 sequence: CASQVTSVPNEQFF. DNA for the CDR3: TGTGCCAGCCAAGTGACTAGCGTTCCCAATGAGCAGTTCTTC.

The J gene is TRBJ1-1, the V gene TRBV2; 9 nucleotides match TRBD1. V was pared by 8 bases and J by 5 bases, with 9 bases of the junction left unmatched. Per the germline V gene, CDR1 is SNHLY and CDR2 is FYNNEI. The CDR3 length is 14 residues. The CDR3 DNA reads TGTGCCAGCTACCGGACAGGGGTTCTTACTGAAGCTTTCTTT. Protein sequence: CASYRTGVLTEAFF.

In its sample, this clonotype was seen many times. The J gene is TRBJ2-3, the V gene TRBV11-1; D is uncertain. This CDR3 has 11 amino acids. V dropped 4 bases and J dropped 6 bases, with 5 bases sitting between them. Germline V CDR1 and CDR2: SGHAT, FQDESV (reference sequence). CDR3 sequence reads: CASSSRDTQYF. CDR3 DNA sequence: TGTGCCAGCAGCTCGAGGGATACGCAGTATTTT.

This clonotype has a count of ten or more. The chain combines TRBV6-1 with TRBJ1-3; D ambiguous. Trimming stripped 6 bases from V and 0 bases from J, with 6 bases between. CDR1 is MNHNS and CDR2 is SASEGT in the germline V gene. The length of the CDR3 is 13 residues. CDR3 bases: TGTGCCAGCAGAGCCAGCTCTGGAAACACCATATATTTT. This gives the protein CASRASSGNTIYF.

The genes are TRBV20-1 and TRBJ2-1; 9 nucleotides align to TRBD2. The V gene's germline CDR1 is DFQATT and CDR2 SNEGSKA (reference sequence). V trimming: 5 bases; J trimming: 6 bases; junction bases outside the gene matches: 8. The CDR3 totals 14 residues. The CDR3 DNA reads as TGCAGTGCTCCGACTAGCGGAGCCTCCAATGAGCAGTTCTTC. It encodes CSAPTSGASNEQFF.

In its sample, this clonotype was seen many times. The CDR3 loop is CASSIGLAGGLDTQYF. In DNA form, the CDR3 reads TGTGCCAGTAGTATCGGACTAGCGGGAGGACTAGATACGCAGTATTTT. The rearrangement uses TRBV19 and TRBJ2-3; 14 bases align to TRBD2. The CDR3 runs 16 residues. Trimming removed 3 bases from V and 5 bases from J; junction bases left unmatched: 4. Germline CDR1 and CDR2: LNHDA and SQIVND (reference sequence).

The chain joins TRBV5-1 to TRBJ2-3; D assignment may be TRBD1 or TRBD2 (6 bases each). The germline gives CDR1 SGHRS, CDR2 YFSETQ. Trimming shortened V by 4 bases and J by 5 bases, and 23 bases separated the two germline ends. CDR3 length: 17 residues. In DNA, the CDR3 is TGCGCCAGCAGCGAAGGCGGACGTGGGGGGCGACGAGATACGCAGTATTTT. It translates to CASSEGGRGGRRDTQYF.

This clonotype was seen ten or more times. The J gene is TRBJ1-1, the V gene TRBV29-1; the D gene is possibly TRBD1 (5 bases). The germline CDR1 and CDR2 sequences are SQVTM and ANQGSEA. Between the trimmed V and J ends, which lost 7 bases and 1 base, there was a span of 10 bases. This CDR3 spans 12 amino acids. This chain's CDR3 is CSGGRPNTEAFF. The CDR3 DNA reads as TGCAGCGGGGGACGTCCGAACACTGAAGCTTTCTTT.